A selection of T cell receptor beta chains follows, all from one sample in a study of blood T cell repertoires in COVID-19. Assay: immunoSEQ multiplex PCR; the TCRdb copy retains only in-frame clones and omits some. The repertoire consists of about 39,000 clones, with 87% occurring once and the leading ten covering more than 20%. Sequencing was carried out using peripheral blood. Receptors were obtained from a man aged 50 to 59 with active or convalescent COVID-19. Both conserved end residues are part of each CDR3. The D gene is left open where the match is weak. Not every row has a clone size; where given, it reads once, few, many or a size class.

v_call: TRBV6-5
clone_size: NA
d_call: NA
j_call: TRBJ2-1
cdr3_nt: TGTGCCAGCAGTCCATACCCCGGGGGAAATGAGCAGTTCTTC
cdr3_aa: CASSPYPGGNEQFF

v_call: TRBV30
clone_size: NA
d_call: NA
j_call: TRBJ1-5
cdr3_nt: TGTGCCTCTTCTTACAGGGGCAATCAGCCCCAGCATTTT
cdr3_aa: CASSYRGNQPQHF

v_call: TRBV11-2
clone_size: NA
d_call: TRBD1
j_call: TRBJ1-1
cdr3_nt: TGTGCCAGCAGCCACTGGACAGGGAACACTGAAGCTTTCTTT
cdr3_aa: CASSHWTGNTEAFF

v_call: TRBV7-2
clone_size: NA
d_call: TRBD2
j_call: TRBJ2-1
cdr3_nt: TGTGCCAGCAGCCCAGGGACTAGCGGAGGGAATGAGCAGTTCTTC
cdr3_aa: CASSPGTSGGNEQFF

v_call: TRBV18
clone_size: once
d_call: NA
j_call: TRBJ1-2
cdr3_nt: TGTGCCAGCTCTCCCACAGGGTTGAGGAATGGCTACACCTTC
cdr3_aa: CASSPTGLRNGYTF

v_call: TRBV28
clone_size: few
d_call: TRBD1
j_call: TRBJ1-6
cdr3_nt: TGTGCCAGCAGTTCAGGGGGCTCCTATAATTCACCCCTCCACTTT
cdr3_aa: CASSSGGSYNSPLHF

v_call: TRBV5-1
clone_size: NA
d_call: TRBD2
j_call: TRBJ2-7
cdr3_nt: TGCGCCAGCAGCTTGTCGGCTAGCGGGAGTACCTACGAGCAGTACTTC
cdr3_aa: CASSLSASGSTYEQYF

v_call: TRBV27
clone_size: NA
d_call: NA
j_call: TRBJ2-4
cdr3_nt: TGTGCCAGCAGTTCCCCGGGGGTCTCTTCCAAAAACATTCAGTACTTC
cdr3_aa: CASSSPGVSSKNIQYF

v_call: TRBV13
clone_size: NA
d_call: NA
j_call: TRBJ2-7
cdr3_nt: TGTGCCAGCAGCTTAGGCCGGGACACCACCTACGAGCAGTACTTC
cdr3_aa: CASSLGRDTTYEQYF

v_call: TRBV7-2
clone_size: NA
d_call: NA
j_call: TRBJ2-3
cdr3_nt: TGTGCCAGCAGCACCGGGACTTGGACAGATACGCAGTATTTT
cdr3_aa: CASSTGTWTDTQYF